Listed below are T cell receptor beta chains from one sample, sequenced in a study of monozygotic twins with inflammatory bowel disease. One entry per CDR3 protein, without DNA, is what TCRdb gives after re-calling the 5' RACE reads. The table counts approximately 330,000 distinct CDR3 sequences; 2% lies in the top ten. Sequencing used blood. Source of these receptors: a human donor with ulcerative colitis or Crohn's disease, or a healthy co-twin of an affected twin (not recorded which). Both conserved end residues are part of each CDR3.

j_call v_call cdr3_aa
TRBJ2-7 TRBV13 CASSSPTSGSKNEQYF
TRBJ1-1 TRBV20-1 CSAFAAGAPATEAFF
TRBJ1-1 TRBV19 CASSRRTEAFF
TRBJ2-7 TRBV12-3/TRBV12-4 CASRQRPEHHEQYF
TRBJ2-1 TRBV7-2 CASSSGYRGSSRKEQFF
TRBJ2-6 TRBV12-3/TRBV12-4 CASSNGSSGANVLTF
TRBJ2-1 TRBV27 CASSHKLTGRLNEQFF
TRBJ2-2 TRBV19 CASRSAARTGELFF
TRBJ2-1 TRBV4-2 CASSQVNPRSDEQFF
TRBJ2-7 TRBV12-3/TRBV12-4 CASSLVGLKSSYEQYF
TRBJ2-4 TRBV5-6 CASSLGTVLAKNIQYF
TRBJ2-5 TRBV7-2 CASSFDARGYF
TRBJ2-5 TRBV9 CASSVGQGETQYF
TRBJ2-7 TRBV20-1 CSALSQDYSYEQYF
TRBJ2-5 TRBV6-5 CASSYTSGTGGETQYF
TRBJ2-3 TRBV5-1 CASSRGDRGFTDTQYF
TRBJ2-1 TRBV3-1 CASSQDTSGGFGNEQFF
TRBJ2-7 TRBV5-1 CASSLDTYEQYF
TRBJ2-3 TRBV18 CASSPVGGGTQYF
TRBJ2-7 TRBV14 CASSRKAYEQYF
TRBJ2-1 TRBV5-4 CASSPTTDNEQFF
TRBJ2-7 TRBV3-1 CASSQGLGAAYEQYF